The T cell receptor (beta chain) described here comes from a study of T cells in Graves' hyperthyroidism and ophthalmopathy. CDR3 length equals 15 residues. V lost 5 bases and J lost 0, with 14 bases in between. Germline V gives CDR1 LGHDT, CDR2 YNNKEL (reference sequence). Authors of the study amplified TCR beta CDR3 regions from RNA transcripts. First-round RT-PCR of the TCR CDR3 relied on the HTBI primer set. TCRdb recomputed calls from the multiplex PCR reads with MiXCR, one row per CDR3 protein. Here the sample spans about 570,000 distinct CDR3 sequences, 12% to 15% being singletons. The authors deemed Graves' hyperthyroidism stable absent ophthalmopathy progression within 18 months. This clonotype was observed many times.

The sequence came from a woman in her thirties or forties with Graves' hyperthyroidism. J is TRBJ2-7 and V is TRBV3-1, with D possibly being TRBD2 (5 bases). Sequenced input: blood. The CDR3 bases are TGTGCCAGCAGCGCCGGGGTCATAAACTCCTACGAGCAGTACTTC. Its protein is CASSAGVINSYEQYF.